A selection of T cell receptor beta chains follows, all from one sample in a study of sequential checkpoint blockade in melanoma. TCRdb's copy holds only in-frame clones and misses some; the assay was immunoSEQ multiplex PCR. The sample includes about 18,000 clones, less than 30% seen only once; the top ten take about 7.2%. Here the sequenced sample was tumor tissue (inferred from file names), taken from a patient given nivolumab and ipilimumab in sequence. The source of these receptors is a human donor with melanoma. CDR3s include the opening cysteine and the closing phenylalanine or tryptophan. D genes are given only for firm matches. Clone size appears in some rows only: once, few, many, or a class for an expanded clone.

>.|.|TRBV5-1|TRBJ1-3
CASSLGLGTSGNTIYF
TGCGCCAGCAGCTTGGGTCTGGGTACCTCTGGAAACACCATATATTTT
>once|.|TRBV30|TRBJ1-1
CAWSVLKAGPFF
TGTGCCTGGAGTGTACTAAAGGCAGGGCCTTTCTTT
>few|TRBD2|TRBV28|TRBJ2-7
CASRLAGVSYEQYF
TGTGCCAGCAGACTAGCGGGAGTCTCCTACGAGCAGTACTTC
>.|.|TRBV6-8|TRBJ1-1
CASSDLWGAWNTEAFF
TGTGCCAGCAGTGACCTTTGGGGGGCCTGGAACACTGAAGCTTTCTTT
>many|TRBD1|TRBV11-3|TRBJ2-5
CASSTGTAYQETQYF
TGTGCCAGCAGCACCGGGACAGCGTACCAAGAGACCCAGTACTTC
>.|.|TRBV19|TRBJ1-4
CASSVYEKLFF
TGTGCCAGTAGTGTCTATGAAAAACTGTTTTTT
>.|.|TRBV29-1|TRBJ2-3
CSLNVEPDTQYF
TGCAGCCTAAATGTGGAGCCAGATACGCAGTATTTT
>.|.|TRBV12-1|TRBJ1-2
CASSYSGVPYGYTF
TGTGCCAGCAGCTACTCAGGGGTTCCCTATGGCTACACCTTC
>.|TRBD1|TRBV6-8|TRBJ1-6
CAIRDRDNSPLHF
TGTGCCATCCGGGACAGGGACAATTCACCCCTCCACTTT
>.|TRBD1|TRBV6-8|TRBJ1-5
CASSDRDPQPQHF
TGTGCCAGCAGTGACAGGGATCCTCAGCCCCAGCATTTT
>few|.|TRBV6-8|TRBJ1-5
CASRRNPISNQPQHF
TGTGCCAGCAGAAGAAACCCCATTAGCAATCAGCCCCAGCATTTT
>.|TRBD1|TRBV25-1|TRBJ2-2
CASRRGTGGSGGELFF
TGTGCCAGCAGGAGGGGGACAGGGGGCTCTGGCGGGGAGCTGTTTTTT
>medium-sized|.|TRBV28|TRBJ2-7
CASSFPQTYEQYF
TGTGCCAGCAGTTTCCCACAGACCTACGAGCAGTACTTC
>.|.|TRBV6-8|TRBJ2-1
CASSLRTGTYNEQFF
TGTGCCAGCAGTTTACGGACGGGAACCTACAATGAGCAGTTCTTC
>many|.|TRBV11-3|TRBJ1-6
CASSLGGGQGRSPLHF
TGTGCCAGCAGCTTAGGTGGAGGTCAGGGAAGATCACCCCTCCACTTT
>.|TRBD2|TRBV19|TRBJ2-2
CASTSGNTGELFF
TGTGCCAGTACTAGCGGTAACACCGGGGAGCTGTTTTTT
>.|TRBD1|TRBV11-3|TRBJ2-5
CASSFPRDREETQYF
TGTGCCAGCAGCTTTCCCCGGGACAGAGAAGAGACCCAGTACTTC
>.|.|TRBV19|TRBJ2-7
CASSISVQGARHEQYF
TGTGCCAGTAGTATCTCCGTCCAAGGGGCGCGCCACGAGCAGTACTTC
>many|.|TRBV11-3|TRBJ1-4
CASSLEGSAGKGEKLFF
TGTGCCAGCAGCTTAGAAGGTTCGGCAGGGAAGGGGGAAAAACTGTTTTTT
>.|.|TRBV30|TRBJ2-2
CAWRSANTGELFF
TGTGCCTGGAGATCAGCGAACACCGGGGAGCTGTTTTTT
>few|.|TRBV6-8|TRBJ2-2
CASSYSLGYTGELFF
TGTGCCAGCAGTTACTCGCTCGGTTACACCGGGGAGCTGTTTTTT
>.|TRBD1|TRBV2|TRBJ1-6
CASSNRGQNSPLHF
TGTGCCAGCAGTAACAGGGGGCAGAATTCACCCCTCCACTTT
>.|.|TRBV6-8|TRBJ1-2
CASSYSPHYGYTF
TGTGCCAGCAGTTACTCCCCACACTATGGCTACACCTTC
>.|.|TRBV6-8|TRBJ1-2
CASSASGGYGYTF
TGTGCCAGCTCCGCTTCGGGGGGCTATGGCTACACCTTC
>few|TRBD1|TRBV28|TRBJ1-1
CASSQDRGLGTEAFF
TGTGCCAGCAGCCAGGACAGGGGGCTTGGCACTGAAGCTTTCTTT
>medium-sized|TRBD2|TRBV19|TRBJ2-1
CASSTGTSGTGWNEQFF
TGTGCCAGTAGTACCGGGACTAGCGGGACCGGTTGGAATGAGCAGTTCTTC
>.|.|TRBV6-8|TRBJ1-4
CASSSSDRTDEKLFF
TGTGCCAGCAGTTCCTCAGACAGGACGGATGAAAAACTGTTTTTT
>few|TRBD2|TRBV11-3|TRBJ2-7
CASKPGLAGVSYEQYF
TGTGCCAGCAAACCGGGACTAGCGGGGGTCTCCTACGAGCAGTACTTC
>.|.|TRBV23-1|TRBJ2-1
CAADFGSYNEQFF
TGCGCCGCAGACTTCGGCTCCTACAATGAGCAGTTCTTC
>many|.|TRBV11-3|TRBJ2-1
CASSPGTNSYNEQFF
TGTGCCAGCAGCCCCGGGACGAACTCCTACAATGAGCAGTTCTTC
>.|.|TRBV15|TRBJ2-3
CATSNSPADTQYF
TGTGCCACCAGCAACTCTCCGGCAGATACGCAGTATTTT
>once|TRBD1|TRBV5-1|TRBJ1-5
CASSPDAGGNSQPQHF
TGCGCCAGCAGCCCAGACGCAGGGGGGAACAGTCAGCCCCAGCATTTT
>few|.|TRBV6-8|TRBJ2-1
CASSLQVRNEQFF
TGTGCCAGCAGCCTACAGGTTCGCAATGAGCAGTTCTTC
>.|.|TRBV14|TRBJ1-3
CASSQAGTGNTIYF
TGTGCCAGCAGCCAAGCAGGGACTGGAAACACCATATATTTT
>.|TRBD1|TRBV5-1|TRBJ1-3
CASSLVGTRGRGVSGNTIYF
TGCGCCAGCAGCTTGGTGGGGACCAGGGGGAGAGGAGTTTCTGGAAACACCATATATTTT
>.|TRBD1|TRBV15|TRBJ2-1
CATSRDHGQGPNEQFF
TGTGCCACCAGCAGAGATCACGGACAGGGGCCGAATGAGCAGTTCTTC
>.|.|TRBV12-2|TRBJ2-7
CASRLNSGRCFRNEQYF
TGTGCAAGTCGCTTAAATAGCGGGCGTTGTTTTAGGAACGAGCAGTACTTC
>few|TRBD2|TRBV11-3|TRBJ2-7
CASSLERLAGMGGEQYF
TGTGCCAGCAGCTTAGAGCGACTAGCGGGGATGGGTGGCGAGCAGTACTTC
>few|.|TRBV6-8|TRBJ1-5
CAITARMGQPQHF
TGTGCCATCACCGCTAGGATGGGACAGCCCCAGCATTTT
>.|.|TRBV19|TRBJ1-6
CASRSRQENSPLHF
TGTGCCAGTAGGTCTAGACAGGAAAATTCACCCCTCCACTTT
>.|.|TRBV15|TRBJ1-5
CATSREGQNNQPQHF
TGTGCCACCAGCAGAGAGGGGCAAAACAATCAGCCCCAGCATTTT
>.|.|TRBV11-3|TRBJ1-4
CASSSTQGRNEKLFF
TGTGCCAGCAGCTCCACGCAGGGTCGTAATGAAAAACTGTTTTTT
>few|.|TRBV15|TRBJ1-3
CATSRDFGGSGNTIYF
TGTGCCACCAGCAGAGATTTCGGGGGCTCTGGAAACACCATATATTTT
>medium-sized|TRBD1|TRBV28|TRBJ1-1
CASSTGRQGARGTEAFF
TGTGCCAGCAGCACAGGACGACAGGGGGCCAGGGGCACTGAAGCTTTCTTT
>once|TRBD1|TRBV5-1|TRBJ2-7
CASSSGQGEGEQYF
TGCGCCAGCAGCTCGGGACAGGGGGAGGGAGAGCAGTACTTC
>.|TRBD1|TRBV18|TRBJ2-1
CASSPTGESYNEQFF
TGTGCCAGCTCACCGACAGGGGAGTCCTACAATGAGCAGTTCTTC
>.|.|TRBV30|TRBJ2-1
CAWSGGRAYNEQFF
TGTGCCTGGAGTGGGGGCAGGGCGTACAATGAGCAGTTCTTC
>.|.|TRBV2|TRBJ2-4
CASSPRLSKNIQYF
TGTGCCAGCAGTCCCAGATTAAGCAAAAACATTCAGTACTTC
>few|TRBD1|TRBV11-3|TRBJ1-5
CASSPQGANQPQHF
TGTGCCAGCAGCCCGCAGGGGGCGAATCAGCCCCAGCATTTT
>few|.|TRBV18|TRBJ1-5
CASSPSSAVNQPQHF
TGTGCCAGCTCACCATCTTCCGCAGTCAATCAGCCCCAGCATTTT
>.|.|TRBV27|TRBJ2-7
CASRIPSGTRYEQYF
TGTGCCAGCAGAATTCCCTCAGGGACTCGGTACGAGCAGTACTTC
>.|.|TRBV15|TRBJ2-1
CATSTGQGTYNEQFF
TGTGCCACCAGCACCGGACAAGGGACCTACAATGAGCAGTTCTTC
>many|.|TRBV7-1|TRBJ2-7
CASSLAAYYEQYF
TGTGCCAGCAGCTTAGCGGCCTACTACGAGCAGTACTTC
>few|.|TRBV6-8|TRBJ2-1
CASSYEAYNEQFF
TGTGCCAGCAGTTACGAGGCCTACAATGAGCAGTTCTTC
>many|.|TRBV4-1|TRBJ2-7
CASSQDRQGSYEQYF
TGCGCCAGCAGCCAAGATCGGCAGGGCTCCTACGAGCAGTACTTC
>.|TRBD2|TRBV9|TRBJ2-5
CASSPGAGGREKTQYF
TGTGCCAGCAGCCCGGGAGCGGGGGGGCGGGAGAAGACCCAGTACTTC
>once|TRBD2|TRBV5-1|TRBJ2-7
CASSSGLAGGYEQYF
TGCGCCAGCAGCTCAGGACTAGCGGGAGGCTACGAGCAGTACTTC
>.|.|TRBV5-1|TRBJ2-1
CASFDGGSSYNEQFF
TGCGCCAGCTTTGACGGCGGGTCGTCCTACAATGAGCAGTTCTTC